This T cell receptor (beta chain) was identified in a study of blood T cells in healthy people across ages. In germline, CDR1 is LGHDT, CDR2 YNNKEL (reference sequence). The V end was cut by 0 bases, the J end by 8 bases, with 11 bases between. The CDR3 totals 15 residues. The use of a sample-barcoded 5' primer and a J-beta primer mix characterized a second PCR of about 7 to 12 cycles. Using its own MiXCR run on the 5' RACE reads, TCRdb lists one record per CDR3 protein. The data show 1.4 million or so distinct CDR3 sequences, approximately 39% seen once. V gene TRBV3-1 combines with J gene TRBJ1-6, with no clear D. Sequenced sample: blood. This receptor was taken from a woman under 30 in good health. The CDR3 DNA follows: TGTGCCAGCAGCCAAGACAGGCCAGTCTATTCACCCCTCCACTTT. Translation: CASSQDRPVYSPLHF.